This T cell receptor (beta chain) was sequenced during a study of blood T cell repertoires in COVID-19. Looking at the study overall: The United States, Italy and Spain were the sources of the acute and convalescent COVID-19 samples.

After removal of 6 bases from V and 3 bases from J, the junction contained 6 bases not matched to a gene. Germline CDR1 and CDR2: MNHEY and SVGAGI. CDR3 length equals 14 residues. Study processing details: Amplification of reference gene primers provided the estimated nucleated cell counts. Some clones are missing from TCRdb's copy, which holds only in-frame ones; the method was immunoSEQ multiplex PCR. V, J and clone size were drawn from that table, and D and trimming were deduced from the DNA. The sample lists a few hundred thousand clones, about nine tenths seen once, with 2.2% in the top ten. This clone was seen only a few times.

This rearrangement joins TRBV6-5 to TRBJ2-3; 7 bases line up with TRBD1. The sequenced sample consisted of peripheral blood. This receptor was taken from a woman aged 50 to 65 who had recovered from COVID-19. The CDR3 protein is CASSTGVGTDTQYF. Here the CDR3 DNA reads TGTGCCAGCAGCACAGGGGTGGGTACAGATACGCAGTATTTT.